The rows below give T cell receptor beta chains drawn from one sample of a study of CXCR3-negative and CXCR3-positive naive CD8 T cells. Using the 5' RACE reads, TCRdb records one entry per CDR3 protein without DNA. This repertoire includes about 63,000 distinct CDR3 sequences. The material sequenced was naive CXCR3+ CD8+ T cells from blood. These receptors were collected from a human donor in good health. Some clones in this sample may be carry-over from other donors' samples. The CDR3 runs from the conserved cysteine through the conserved F or W.

J gene	V gene	CDR3 length	CDR3 protein
TRBJ1-5	TRBV13	14	CASSFSGSNQPQHF
TRBJ2-7	TRBV9	14	CASTPTAGTYEQYF
TRBJ1-2	TRBV7-9	15	CASSIADRSNYGYTF
TRBJ1-1	TRBV29-1	14	CSVEAIAGTVGAFF
TRBJ2-3	TRBV24-1	14	CATSDLRETDTQYF
TRBJ2-1	TRBV12-2	18	CASRLITKGLAVYNEQFF
TRBJ2-5	TRBV2	14	CASILFAGQETQYF
TRBJ2-2	TRBV29-1	12	CSVPWGTGELFF
TRBJ2-1	TRBV28	15	CASSLGGGLFDEQFF
TRBJ2-5	TRBV28	18	CASSLGQGTSGGEETQYF
TRBJ1-2	TRBV29-1	12	CSARVGERGYTF
TRBJ2-7	TRBV5-3	19	CARSLVYRSARGPRNEQYF
TRBJ1-1	TRBV9	15	CASSFGTGRNTEAFF
TRBJ2-5	TRBV7-8	15	CASSLGPDLGETQYF
TRBJ2-7	TRBV28	15	CASSLRTGNSYEQYF
TRBJ2-7	TRBV5-1	15	CASSLDGFDSYEQYF
TRBJ2-1	TRBV29-1	12	CSVHGLHNEQFF
TRBJ2-3	TRBV19	13	CASSQAGPVKQYF
TRBJ1-1	TRBV7-9	12	CASSPALPEAFF
TRBJ2-7	TRBV7-9	13	CASSFQGGYEQYF
TRBJ2-1	TRBV7-3	14	CASSPTGAYNEQFF
TRBJ2-7	TRBV12-3/TRBV12-4	17	CASSWNLGTSGPREQYF
TRBJ2-1	TRBV7-8	14	CASGRGSAYNEQFF
TRBJ2-7	TRBV25-1	19	CASAKPSRGRLAGSYEQYF
TRBJ2-5	TRBV28	17	CASSFVPPGNPQETQYF
TRBJ2-3	TRBV7-2	13	CASSLVSTDTQYF
TRBJ2-5	TRBV7-8	14	CASSLGQDQETQYF
TRBJ2-5	TRBV29-1	13	CSVEGGGVKTQYF
TRBJ2-3	TRBV7-9	13	CATNQELTDTQYF
TRBJ2-7	TRBV20-1	17	CSAREPTGTGDSYEQYF
TRBJ2-1	TRBV14	13	CASSQFSYNEQFF
TRBJ2-4	TRBV28	16	CASRNPGQGDENIQYF
TRBJ2-3	TRBV5-1	14	CASSLVNRADTQYF
TRBJ2-7	TRBV7-9	16	CASSPRGGRAPDEQYF
TRBJ2-2	TRBV5-4	16	CASSPVGGASAGELFF
TRBJ2-1	TRBV29-1	15	CSVDGLAPIYNEQFF
TRBJ2-1	TRBV7-9	17	CASSSDRTTGSYNEQFF
TRBJ2-5	TRBV29-1	14	CSVGPEQGHETQYF
TRBJ2-7	TRBV6-2/TRBV6-3	21	CASSYPPGGDSNYKDSYEQYF
TRBJ1-4	TRBV29-1	12	CSVVETGDVLFF
TRBJ2-3	TRBV13	14	CASSPSTSADTQYF
TRBJ2-7	TRBV20-1	12	CSARSSYYEQYF
TRBJ2-7	TRBV18	16	CASSGGTGGAVYEQYF
TRBJ2-3	TRBV20-1	16	CSARLAGDLITDTQYF
TRBJ2-7	TRBV3-1	15	CASSPRTGAGYEQYF
TRBJ1-1	TRBV7-2	15	CASSSWTGKRTEAFF
TRBJ2-2	TRBV3-1	17	CASSLLAGGPNTGELFF
TRBJ2-2	TRBV7-9	15	CASSLVQGHTGELFF
TRBJ2-7	TRBV7-2	15	CASSLSTGFLSEQYF
TRBJ1-1	TRBV28	11	CASSGNTEAFF
TRBJ2-7	TRBV6-6	13	CASSTPGGDEQYF
TRBJ2-7	TRBV12-3/TRBV12-4	13	CASSLTGGDEQYF
TRBJ1-1	TRBV28	14	CASSLWGDNTEAFF
TRBJ1-4	TRBV6-1	17	CASSERVRWATNEKLFF
TRBJ2-1	TRBV11-3	15	CASSHRATGRDEQFF
TRBJ2-2	TRBV29-1	13	CSVHPYRSGELFF
TRBJ1-1	TRBV28	14	CASSFIQTLTEAFF
TRBJ1-1	TRBV7-6	15	CASSDTTGGNTEAFF
TRBJ2-5	TRBV6-5	14	CASSYFRGPETQYF
TRBJ2-7	TRBV12-3/TRBV12-4	13	CASSFGTVYEQYF